A selection of T cell receptor beta chains follows, all from one sample in a study of shared clonotypes between healthy human individuals. Clones were sequenced by immunoSEQ multiplex PCR, and TCRdb holds only the in-frame ones, with some missing. The data contain about 2 million clones, roughly 94% of them singletons. Sequencing was carried out using naive CD4+ T cells sorted from blood. The source of these receptors is a man between 18 and 35 years old in good health. Both conserved end residues are part of each CDR3. D genes are given only for firm matches. Clone size is not always given. Where it is, it says once, few, many or a class for expanded clones.

NA	TRBV6-6	NA	TRBJ1-1	CASRRGRAVEAFF	TGTGCCAGCAGGCGGGGGCGTGCGGTCGAAGCTTTCTTT
NA	TRBV11-3	NA	TRBJ2-2	CASSRPGENTGELFF	TGTGCCAGCAGCCGCCCCGGGGAGAACACCGGGGAGCTGTTTTTT
TRBD1	TRBV10-1	NA	TRBJ1-2	CASSPDRGYGYTF	TGCGCCAGCAGCCCCGACAGGGGGTATGGCTACACCTTC
NA	TRBV2	many	TRBJ1-4	CASSFASGEKLFF	TGTGCCAGCAGTTTCGCCTCAGGGGAGAAACTGTTTTTT
TRBD1	TRBV27	NA	TRBJ1-2	CASRSRAQTGISGYTF	TGTGCCAGCAGATCCCGGGCCCAGACAGGGATCTCTGGCTACACCTTC
TRBD1	TRBV5-1	few	TRBJ1-6	CASSLQGVEVNSPLHF	TGCGCCAGCAGTTTACAGGGGGTCGAAGTTAATTCACCCCTCCACTTT
TRBD2	TRBV7-9	once	TRBJ2-7	CASSQGTSGVSSYEQYF	TGTGCCAGCAGCCAAGGGACTAGCGGGGTCAGCTCCTACGAGCAGTACTTC
NA	TRBV18	once	TRBJ2-3	CASSPTVGTDTQYF	TGTGCCAGCTCACCAACCGTGGGCACAGATACGCAGTATTTT
TRBD2	TRBV6-6	NA	TRBJ2-7	CASSPGGREQYF	TGTGCCAGCAGTCCCGGGGGGAGGGAGCAGTACTTC
NA	TRBV2	NA	TRBJ2-2	CASSWVNPNTGELFF	TGTGCCAGCTCGTGGGTCAACCCGAACACCGGGGAGCTGTTTTTT
TRBD2	TRBV18	once	TRBJ2-7	CASSPRGDEQYF	TGTGCCAGCTCACCCCGGGGGGACGAGCAGTACTTC
TRBD1	TRBV19	NA	TRBJ1-6	CASTTGHNSPLHF	TGTGCCAGCACGACAGGGCATAATTCACCCCTCCACTTT
NA	TRBV6-1	NA	TRBJ2-7	CASSERGSSSYEQYF	TGTGCCAGCAGTGAACGGGGCTCGAGCTCCTACGAGCAGTACTTC
NA	TRBV11-2	NA	TRBJ2-7	CASSPTIGSRAYEQYF	TGTGCCAGCAGCCCCACGATTGGCTCCCGGGCCTACGAGCAGTACTTC
NA	TRBV10-3	NA	TRBJ1-1	CAISEFGQNTEAFF	TGTGCCATCAGTGAGTTTGGACAGAACACTGAAGCTTTCTTT
NA	TRBV2	NA	TRBJ2-4	CASSEAHIAKNIQYF	TGTGCCAGCAGTGAAGCTCATATAGCCAAAAACATTCAGTACTTC
NA	TRBV2	NA	TRBJ2-1	CASSDAGQNNNEQFF	TGTGCCAGCAGTGATGCTGGACAGAACAACAATGAGCAGTTCTTC
NA	TRBV7-2	NA	TRBJ1-2	CASSFWEVHVGYTF	TGTGCCAGCAGCTTCTGGGAGGTCCATGTTGGCTACACCTTC
NA	TRBV5-6	NA	TRBJ2-5	CASSLAGAGETQYF	TGTGCCAGCAGCTTGGCAGGGGCGGGGGAGACCCAGTACTTC
NA	TRBV20-1	NA	TRBJ2-5	CSAPRGTQYF	TGCAGTGCTCCACGTGGGACCCAGTACTTC
NA	TRBV7-6	NA	TRBJ2-2	CASSSQPSNARELFF	TGTGCCAGCAGCTCCCAGCCATCCAATGCGCGGGAGCTGTTTTTT
NA	TRBV5-4	NA	TRBJ1-2	CASKQWALDTYGYTF	TGTGCCAGCAAGCAGTGGGCACTCGACACCTATGGCTACACCTTC
NA	TRBV15	NA	TRBJ2-2	CATSRDGTYTGELFF	TGTGCCACCAGCAGAGACGGGACTTACACCGGGGAGCTGTTTTTT
TRBD2	TRBV30	once	TRBJ2-1	CAWSVLKAGGRNEQFF	TGTGCCTGGAGTGTACTAAAAGCGGGGGGGCGCAATGAGCAGTTCTTC
TRBD1	TRBV10-3	NA	TRBJ2-7	CAISEKGQEIPYEQYF	TGTGCCATCAGTGAAAAAGGACAGGAGATACCTTACGAGCAGTACTTC
TRBD1	TRBV10-1	NA	TRBJ2-7	CASRVGQGAYEQYF	TGCGCCAGCAGGGTGGGACAGGGGGCTTACGAGCAGTACTTC
TRBD1	TRBV19	NA	TRBJ2-1	CASSIERTGAYNEQFF	TGTGCCAGTAGTATAGAACGGACAGGGGCCTACAATGAGCAGTTCTTC
NA	TRBV14	NA	TRBJ1-2	CASSQGPPYGYTF	TGTGCCAGCAGCCAGGGACCGCCCTATGGCTACACCTTC
NA	TRBV10-2	NA	TRBJ1-1	CASSESIGVGTEAFF	TGCGCCAGCAGTGAGTCTATCGGGGTGGGCACTGAAGCTTTCTTT
NA	TRBV25-1	NA	TRBJ2-7	CASSPIPGGGRSYEQYF	TGTGCCAGCAGTCCGATCCCTGGGGGGGGCCGCTCCTACGAGCAGTACTTC
NA	TRBV27	few	TRBJ1-2	CASSLGRGQGYTF	TGTGCCAGCAGTTTAGGCAGGGGTCAAGGCTACACCTTC
TRBD2	TRBV4-3	NA	TRBJ2-2	CASSWTSGNTGELFF	TGCGCCAGCAGCTGGACTAGCGGGAACACCGGGGAGCTGTTTTTT
TRBD1	TRBV10-2	NA	TRBJ1-4	CASKATGVGANNEKLFF	TGCGCCAGCAAGGCCACAGGGGTAGGAGCAAATAATGAAAAACTGTTTTTT
NA	TRBV5-1	NA	TRBJ2-3	CASSSGLDTQYF	TGCGCCAGCAGCTCCGGACTAGATACGCAGTATTTT
TRBD1	TRBV6-5	NA	TRBJ1-2	CASSYRGQAPFYGYTF	TGTGCCAGCAGTTACCGGGGACAGGCACCCTTCTATGGCTACACCTTC
NA	TRBV4-3	NA	TRBJ2-7	CASSPKLGYEQYF	TGCGCCAGCAGCCCAAAATTGGGGTACGAGCAGTACTTC
NA	TRBV6-1	NA	TRBJ1-5	CASSEALTNQPQHF	TGTGCCAGCAGTGAAGCGCTCACGAATCAGCCCCAGCATTTT
NA	TRBV6-6	NA	TRBJ1-3	CASSYGRRSGNTIYF	TGTGCCAGCAGTTACGGACGGCGCTCTGGAAACACCATATATTTT
NA	TRBV19	once	TRBJ2-2	CASSMGGLLTNTGELFF	TGTGCCAGTAGTATGGGCGGTCTACTTACAAACACCGGGGAGCTGTTTTTT
TRBD2	TRBV25-1	NA	TRBJ2-7	CASSGTSGAYEQYF	TGTGCCAGCAGTGGGACTAGCGGGGCCTACGAGCAGTACTTC
NA	TRBV2	NA	TRBJ1-3	CASARGPHGNTIYF	TGTGCCAGCGCCCGAGGGCCGCATGGAAACACCATATATTTT
TRBD2	TRBV10-3	NA	TRBJ2-5	CAIGTSGPKETQYF	TGTGCCATCGGGACTAGCGGCCCGAAAGAGACCCAGTACTTC
NA	TRBV7-9	once	TRBJ2-2	CASSLSMGAGELFF	TGTGCCAGCAGCTTATCTATGGGGGCCGGGGAGCTGTTTTTT
TRBD1	TRBV11-2	once	TRBJ1-2	CASSFIDRAGTF	TGTGCCAGCAGCTTTATCGACAGGGCCGGCACCTTC
NA	TRBV11-1	NA	TRBJ2-2	CASSLDDGAGELFF	TGTGCCAGCAGCTTAGACGACGGGGCCGGGGAGCTGTTTTTT
NA	TRBV21-1	NA	TRBJ2-7	CASSSSEQGVKKICYEQYF	TGTGCCAGCAGCTCATCGGAGCAGGGGGTGAAAAAGATCTGCTACGAGCAGTACTTC
TRBD1	TRBV28	NA	TRBJ2-2	CASVQGAYGGELFF	TGTGCCAGCGTTCAGGGGGCTTATGGCGGGGAGCTGTTTTTT
NA	TRBV19	NA	TRBJ1-5	CASRETAQNQPQHF	TGTGCCAGTAGGGAGACAGCACAAAATCAGCCCCAGCATTTT
NA	TRBV5-1	NA	TRBJ1-2	CASSLGGLRGYTF	TGCGCCAGCAGCTTGGGTGGTCTACGAGGCTACACCTTC
NA	TRBV25-1	NA	TRBJ2-1	CASSESVRGGNEQFF	TGTGCCAGCAGTGAGTCCGTCAGAGGGGGCAATGAGCAGTTCTTC
TRBD1	TRBV6-1	NA	TRBJ2-7	CASSGRRTGVGEQYF	TGTGCCAGCAGTGGCCGCCGGACAGGGGTCGGCGAGCAGTACTTC
NA	TRBV7-8	NA	TRBJ1-5	CASSLEAGYSNQPQHF	TGTGCCAGCAGCTTAGAAGCAGGTTACAGCAATCAGCCCCAGCATTTT
NA	TRBV4-1	NA	TRBJ2-5	CASSQDLTSGGETQYF	TGCGCCAGCAGCCAAGATCTGACTAGTGGGGGGGAGACCCAGTACTTC
TRBD2	TRBV29-1	NA	TRBJ2-7	CSVVVAGGNYEQYF	TGCAGCGTTGTTGTAGCGGGAGGGAACTACGAGCAGTACTTC